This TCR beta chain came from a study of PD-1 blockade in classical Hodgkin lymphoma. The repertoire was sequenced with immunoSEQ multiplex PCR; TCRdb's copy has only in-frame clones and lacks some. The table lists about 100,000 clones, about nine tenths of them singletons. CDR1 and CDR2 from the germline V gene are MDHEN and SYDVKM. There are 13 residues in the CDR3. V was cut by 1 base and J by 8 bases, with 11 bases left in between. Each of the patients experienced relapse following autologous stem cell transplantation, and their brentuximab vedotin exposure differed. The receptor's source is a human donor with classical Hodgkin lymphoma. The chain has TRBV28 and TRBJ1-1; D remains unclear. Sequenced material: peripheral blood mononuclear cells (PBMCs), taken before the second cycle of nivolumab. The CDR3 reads CASSLSFNREAFF. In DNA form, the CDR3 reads TGTGCCAGCAGTTTATCTTTCAATCGGGAAGCTTTCTTT.